The rows below give T cell receptor beta chains drawn from one sample of a study of shared clonotypes between healthy human individuals. Assay used: immunoSEQ multiplex PCR; TCRdb lists only in-frame clones, some missing. The table records 2 million to 2.5 million clones, roughly 93% of them present only once. The sample was naive CD4+ T cells from PBMCs. Receptor source: a young man in good health. Some clones in this sample may be carry-over from other donors' samples. The CDR3 runs from the conserved cysteine through the conserved F or W. Fields, in order: V gene, D gene, clone size, CDR3 length, J gene, CDR3 DNA, CDR3 protein. The D gene is left open where the match is weak. Not all rows give a size; the values are once, few, many and, for expanded clones, a class.

v_call: TRBV7-9; d_call: TRBD1; clone_size: .; cdr3_length: 16; j_call: TRBJ2-5; cdr3_nt: TGTGCCAGCAGCCAACGGTCCGCGACAGGGTGGGAGACCCAGTACTTC; cdr3_aa: CASSQRSATGWETQYF
v_call: TRBV2; d_call: .; clone_size: once; cdr3_length: 14; j_call: TRBJ1-2; cdr3_nt: TGTGCCAGCGGAGTGGGACGGAGCCTTGGTGGCTACACCTTC; cdr3_aa: CASGVGRSLGGYTF
v_call: TRBV29-1; d_call: .; clone_size: .; cdr3_length: 16; j_call: TRBJ2-1; cdr3_nt: TGCAGCGTCTCCGGGACTCTCCGGAGCTCCTACAATGAGCAGTTCTTC; cdr3_aa: CSVSGTLRSSYNEQFF
v_call: TRBV11-2; d_call: .; clone_size: once; cdr3_length: 15; j_call: TRBJ1-3; cdr3_nt: TGTGCCAGCAGGGCCCTCAAGGGTACTGGAAACACCATATATTTT; cdr3_aa: CASRALKGTGNTIYF
v_call: TRBV27; d_call: .; clone_size: .; cdr3_length: 17; j_call: TRBJ2-1; cdr3_nt: TGTGCCAGCAATCCCAGGGCCGGACCAAGCTCCTACAATGAGCAGTTCTTC; cdr3_aa: CASNPRAGPSSYNEQFF
v_call: TRBV7-2; d_call: .; clone_size: .; cdr3_length: 15; j_call: TRBJ2-3; cdr3_nt: TGTGCCAGCAGCTTAGGGGGCGTACGCACAGATACGCAGTATTTT; cdr3_aa: CASSLGGVRTDTQYF
v_call: TRBV7-2; d_call: .; clone_size: .; cdr3_length: 13; j_call: TRBJ1-1; cdr3_nt: TGTGCCAGCAGCTTAGAGGCGGGCACTGAAGCTTTCTTT; cdr3_aa: CASSLEAGTEAFF
v_call: TRBV5-4; d_call: .; clone_size: .; cdr3_length: 12; j_call: TRBJ2-5; cdr3_nt: TGTGCCAGCAGCTTGGCCCGGGAGACCCAGTACTTC; cdr3_aa: CASSLARETQYF
v_call: TRBV19; d_call: .; clone_size: .; cdr3_length: 15; j_call: TRBJ1-5; cdr3_nt: TGTGCCAGTAATGATAGGATTTATAGCAATCAGCCCCAGCATTTT; cdr3_aa: CASNDRIYSNQPQHF
v_call: TRBV9; d_call: TRBD1; clone_size: .; cdr3_length: 16; j_call: TRBJ2-1; cdr3_nt: TGTGCCAGCAGCAAACAGGGGGCGGAGGCTTACAATGAGCAGTTCTTC; cdr3_aa: CASSKQGAEAYNEQFF
v_call: TRBV5-1; d_call: TRBD2; clone_size: .; cdr3_length: 14; j_call: TRBJ2-7; cdr3_nt: TGCGCCAGCAGCCCGCTAGCGGGAGAAGGCGAGCAGTACTTC; cdr3_aa: CASSPLAGEGEQYF
v_call: TRBV6-5; d_call: TRBD2; clone_size: .; cdr3_length: 13; j_call: TRBJ2-7; cdr3_nt: TGTGCCAGCAGTTACTCCGGGGGAGGGTGGCAGTACTTC; cdr3_aa: CASSYSGGGWQYF
v_call: TRBV28; d_call: .; clone_size: .; cdr3_length: 15; j_call: TRBJ1-1; cdr3_nt: TGTGCCAGCAGTTTAATGGCCAGTTCGAACACTGAAGCTTTCTTT; cdr3_aa: CASSLMASSNTEAFF
v_call: TRBV19; d_call: .; clone_size: .; cdr3_length: 13; j_call: TRBJ1-1; cdr3_nt: TGTGCCAGTGGGGTGGCCGGATCCACTGAAGCTTTCTTT; cdr3_aa: CASGVAGSTEAFF
v_call: TRBV7-3; d_call: TRBD1; clone_size: .; cdr3_length: 13; j_call: TRBJ2-2; cdr3_nt: TGTGCCAGCAGGGGGACAGTAGACGGGGAGCTGTTTTTT; cdr3_aa: CASRGTVDGELFF
v_call: TRBV9; d_call: .; clone_size: .; cdr3_length: 13; j_call: TRBJ1-2; cdr3_nt: TGTGCCAGCAGCCCCCCCAGTCTTTATGGCTACACCTTC; cdr3_aa: CASSPPSLYGYTF
v_call: TRBV2; d_call: .; clone_size: .; cdr3_length: 12; j_call: TRBJ2-5; cdr3_nt: TGTGCCAGCAGTGAAGCGTCGAAGACCCAGTACTTC; cdr3_aa: CASSEASKTQYF
v_call: TRBV29-1; d_call: .; clone_size: .; cdr3_length: 15; j_call: TRBJ1-4; cdr3_nt: TGCAGCGGTGGTGGGACCTCTTCAGATCGTGGAAAACTGTTTTTT; cdr3_aa: CSGGGTSSDRGKLFF
v_call: TRBV19; d_call: .; clone_size: .; cdr3_length: 16; j_call: TRBJ2-5; cdr3_nt: TGTGCCAGTAGTCCCCGGACAGCGTTCGGCCAAGAGACCCAGTACTTC; cdr3_aa: CASSPRTAFGQETQYF
v_call: TRBV5-1; d_call: .; clone_size: once; cdr3_length: 14; j_call: TRBJ1-2; cdr3_nt: TGCGCCAGCAGCATTGGATGGGGAGACTATGGCTACACCTTC; cdr3_aa: CASSIGWGDYGYTF
v_call: TRBV7-9; d_call: .; clone_size: .; cdr3_length: 13; j_call: TRBJ1-1; cdr3_nt: TGTGCCAGCAGCTTAGAAGATTACACTGAAGCTTTCTTT; cdr3_aa: CASSLEDYTEAFF
v_call: TRBV18; d_call: .; clone_size: once; cdr3_length: 16; j_call: TRBJ1-3; cdr3_nt: TGTGCCAGCTCACCACCGGGCCGGTCGGCTGGAAACACCATATATTTT; cdr3_aa: CASSPPGRSAGNTIYF
v_call: TRBV7-2; d_call: .; clone_size: .; cdr3_length: 12; j_call: TRBJ1-1; cdr3_nt: TGTGCCAGCAGCCGCAGGGTAAGTGAAGCTTTCTTT; cdr3_aa: CASSRRVSEAFF
v_call: TRBV2; d_call: .; clone_size: .; cdr3_length: 12; j_call: TRBJ2-5; cdr3_nt: TGTGCCAGCAGGGAGGGGGCAGAGACCCAGTACTTC; cdr3_aa: CASREGAETQYF
v_call: TRBV7-2; d_call: TRBD1; clone_size: .; cdr3_length: 15; j_call: TRBJ2-7; cdr3_nt: TGTGCCAGCAGCATCGGACAGGGCAGCTCCTACGAGCAGTACTTC; cdr3_aa: CASSIGQGSSYEQYF
v_call: TRBV4-3; d_call: .; clone_size: .; cdr3_length: 16; j_call: TRBJ1-4; cdr3_nt: TGCGCCAGCAGCCAGGGGATACAGACTTTTAATGAAAAACTGTTTTTT; cdr3_aa: CASSQGIQTFNEKLFF
v_call: TRBV11-2; d_call: .; clone_size: .; cdr3_length: 14; j_call: TRBJ1-2; cdr3_nt: TGTGCCAGCAGCCAGGGAGACACTAACTATGGCTACACCTTC; cdr3_aa: CASSQGDTNYGYTF
v_call: TRBV10-3; d_call: .; clone_size: .; cdr3_length: 14; j_call: TRBJ1-5; cdr3_nt: TGTGCCATCAGTGAGGGCCAGGGCAATCAGCCCCAGCATTTT; cdr3_aa: CAISEGQGNQPQHF
v_call: TRBV6-1; d_call: TRBD2; clone_size: .; cdr3_length: 14; j_call: TRBJ2-3; cdr3_nt: TGTGCCAGCAGTCGGGCTAGCGGGAGAGATACGCAGTATTTT; cdr3_aa: CASSRASGRDTQYF